A single sample is the source of the 21 T cell receptor beta chains below, sequenced in a study of CD4 and CD8 cells across lung adenocarcinoma regions (dated by TCRdb to the late 2010s). Receptor libraries were prepared by PCR. The listed sequencing device is HiSeq X Ten. The public reads were run again by TCRdb, first through fastp at Q25 and then through MiXCR, and only productive beta chains were kept. One record per CDR3 amino acid sequence lists the most common genes and DNA. The table for this sample lists tens of thousands of distinct CDR3 sequences; around 51% of them were counted only once. The top ten constitute 27% of the sample. The sample comprised CD8+ T cells from the center of a lung tumor. What the cell subset or site label conveys for this sample: tumor center region. The receptors were sampled from a female donor with lung adenocarcinoma. The CD4 and CD8 labels of this study may be unreliable.

This clonotype was seen once. DNA for the CDR3: TGCGCCAGCAGCTTGGAAGCAGGCGAGCAGTTCTTC. Its translation: CASSLEAGEQFF. This chain uses TRBV5-1 with TRBJ2-1; unclear D gene. V lost 0 bases and J 10 bases, leaving 8 bases between the germline ends. Germline V gene data show CDR1 as SGHRS and CDR2 as YFSETQ. There are 12 residues in the CDR3. The full variable domain, with the rest looked up from reference TRBV5-1 and TRBJ2-1, is KAGVTQTPRYLIKTRGQQVTLSCSPISGHRSVSWYQQTPGQGLQFLFEYFSETQRNKGNFPGRFSGRQFSNSRSEMNVSTLELGDSALYLCASSLEAGEQFFGPGTRLTVL.

This clonotype is medium-sized by share. The rearrangement uses TRBV6-1 and TRBJ2-1, with a weak D call TRBD1 (5 bases). Germline V lookup: CDR1 MNHNS, CDR2 SASEGT. CDR3 size: 15 residues. The germline V and J ends were trimmed by 5 bases and 5 bases, with 16 bases remaining between them. The CDR3 spells CASSTRQRPNNEQFF. CDR3 nucleotide sequence: TGTGCCAGCAGTACGAGACAGAGACCAAACAATGAGCAGTTCTTC.

In this sample, this clonotype turned up a few times. This chain joins TRBV7-2 and TRBJ2-1, with D possibly matching TRBD1 (5 bases). The DNA end favors TRBJ2-5, so the J call may be wrong. Germline CDR1 SGHTA, CDR2 FQGNSA. The length of the CDR3 is 14 residues. The CDR3 DNA reads TGTGCCAGCAGCTTAGGCGTCAGGGAAGAGACCCAGTACTTC. Protein: CASSLGVREETQYF.

This clonotype showed up just a few times. This chain links TRBV27 with TRBJ2-3, with 9 bases that match TRBD2. This CDR3 region has 17 residues. The J segment lost 4 bases and the V segment lost 4 bases, leaving 12 bases of the junction unmatched. From germline, CDR1 is MNHEY and CDR2 SMNVEV (reference sequence). The CDR3 reads CASSSHLSGSGADTQYF. Here the CDR3 DNA reads TGTGCCAGCAGTTCCCACCTTAGCGGGAGTGGGGCAGATACGCAGTATTTT.

Many counts were recorded for this clonotype. The chain is built from TRBV7-2 and TRBJ2-7; D unclear. Trimming took off 2 bases at V and 2 bases at J, with 10 bases between the two ends. CDR1 is SGHTA, CDR2 FQGNSA, per germline. The CDR3 runs 14 residues. Written as DNA, the CDR3 is TGTGCCAGCAGCTTAATGGGCGCGGCCTACGAGCAGTACGTC. It translates to CASSLMGAAYEQYV.

As regards this clonotype: Its ends do not fully match the called genes, so a read error is possible. The J gene is TRBJ2-3, the V gene TRBV20-1, with D possibly matching TRBD2 (6 bases). CDR1 and CDR2 (germline): DFQATT, SNEGSKA (reference sequence). The CDR3 has 15 amino acids. CDR3 region: CCAGLRGLGTDTQYF. The CDR3 region has the DNA TGCTGTGCGGGGCTGCGGGGCCTTGGCACAGATACGCAGTATTTT.

The CDR3 spells CASRSTGVMNTEAFF. The DNA of the CDR3 is TGTGCCAGCAGATCTACAGGGGTCATGAACACTGAAGCTTTCTTT. The chain joins TRBV6-1 to TRBJ1-1; 7 nucleotides align to TRBD1. Germline CDR1 is MNHNS and CDR2 is SASEGT. The CDR3 extends over 15 amino acids. Trimming took 6 bases from V and 0 from J; bases not matched to a gene: 7.

As concerns this clonotype: The junction shows a germline mismatch at one end, possibly a read error. V gene TRBV27 combines with J gene TRBJ2-1; weak D call: TRBD1 (5 bases). The CDR3 totals 13 residues. CDR1 MNHEY and CDR2 SMNVEV come from the germline V gene (reference sequence). CDR3 sequence: CASSFVGRGEQHF. The CDR3 DNA reads as TGTGCCAGCAGTTTTGTGGGGCGCGGCGAGCAGCACTTC.

This clonotype was detected many times. The gene calls are TRBV11-2 and TRBJ2-3; D remains unclear. With 2 bases removed from V and 2 bases from J, the gap between germline ends came to 5 bases. This CDR3 comprises 13 residues. CDR1 is SGHAT and CDR2 is FQNNGV in the germline V gene. The CDR3 sequence: CASSLRHTDTQYF. In DNA, the CDR3 is TGTGCCAGCAGCTTACGGCACACAGATACGCAGTATTTT.

This clonotype came up many times. The chain links TRBV14 to TRBJ2-1; TRBD2 matches at 9 bases. CDR1 is SGHDN and CDR2 is FVKESK in the germline V gene. This CDR3 is built from 13 residues. The trim removed 5 bases at V and 13 bases at J, leaving 9 bases unmatched. CDR3 DNA sequence: TGTGCCAGCAGCTTGATATCCGGGACTAGCCAGTTCTTC. This encodes CASSLISGTSQFF.

This clonotype was recorded only once. The chain carries TRBV10-3 and TRBJ2-3; D tentatively reads TRBD1 or TRBD2 (6 bases each). CDR1 is ENHRY and CDR2 is SYGVKD in the germline V gene. The CDR3 loop spans 15 amino acids. The CDR3 DNA reads as TGTGGTGTGGGATACGGGGGCCGGGACGGGGAGACGCAGTATTTT. Translating it yields CGVGYGGRDGETQYF.

The rearrangement links TRBV25-1 to TRBJ2-5; 8 bases map to TRBD1. The germline CDR1 and CDR2 sequences are MGHDK and SYGVNS. CDR3 length: 15 amino acids. Trimming removed 5 bases from V and 5 bases from J; junction bases left unmatched: 10. The CDR3 DNA is TGTGCCAGCAGTCCCGGGACAGGATGGGAGGAGACCCAGTACTTC. Translating it yields CASSPGTGWEETQYF.

The chain links TRBV6-1 to TRBJ2-3, with D perhaps TRBD2 (5 bases). Looked up from germline, CDR1 is MNHNS and CDR2 is SASEGT. CDR3 size: 16 residues. V was clipped by 7 bases and J by 4 bases, with 21 bases between them. The CDR3 sequence is CASTTKGSFKADTQYF. CDR3 bases: TGTGCCAGCACTACAAAAGGGAGCTTTAAGGCAGATACGCAGTATTTT.

The chain combines TRBV6-1 with TRBJ2-1; 9 bases are a match to TRBD2. The V segment lost 2 bases and the J segment 2 bases; nucleotides outside the gene matches: 4. Germline V gene data show CDR1 as MNHNS and CDR2 as SASEGT. CDR3 length equals 16 residues. CDR3 amino acids: CASSEWLAGTYNEQFF. The CDR3 DNA reads TGTGCCAGCAGTGAATGGCTAGCGGGAACCTACAATGAGCAGTTCTTC.

This clonotype came up a few times. This chain joins TRBV6-1 and TRBJ1-1; D unclear. V lost 7 bases and J lost 4, with 10 bases in between. Germline V gene data show CDR1 as MNHNS and CDR2 as SASEGT. This CDR3 is built from 12 residues. This CDR3 is CASTWVLTEAFF. CDR3 in DNA: TGTGCCAGCACGTGGGTTCTCACTGAAGCTTTCTTT.

This clonotype was observed a handful of times. Because it lacks the conserved phenylalanine or tryptophan at the end, this CDR3 is likely a read error. No DNA is shown, since the ends of the CDR3 on it are uncertain; the CDR3 is the one TCRdb lists. The chain joins TRBV6-5 to TRBJ2-1; TRBD1, as called in the table, went unchecked against the DNA. Germline V gene lookup returns CDR1 MNHEY and CDR2 SVGAGI. The CDR3 is 15 amino acids long, termini counted. The CDR3 protein is CASSYVGNTGERGCA.

This rearrangement joins TRBV11-1 to TRBJ2-3; the match to TRBD2 covers 10 bases. The CDR3 is 14 amino acids. Germline CDR1 and CDR2: SGHAT and FQDESV (reference sequence). CDR3 in DNA: TGTGCGGGCAGCCCTGGACTAGCGGCAGATACGCAGTATTTT. Translation: CAGSPGLAADTQYF. Supplemented by reference TRBV11-1 and TRBJ2-3, the full variable domain reads EAEVAQSPRYKITEKSQAVAFWCDPISGHATLYWYRQILGQGPELLVQFQDESVVDDSQLPKDRFSAERLKGVDSTLKIQPAELGDSAMYLCAGSPGLAADTQYFGPGTRLTVL.

The chain joins TRBV27 to TRBJ2-1, with a weak D call TRBD2 (5 bases). The germline gives CDR1 MNHEY, CDR2 SMNVEV (reference sequence). V lost 8 bases to trimming and J lost 0 bases, with 20 bases between them. This CDR3 comprises 17 residues. The CDR3: CASGVGAGPSSYNEQFF. Here the CDR3 DNA reads TGTGCCAGCGGGGTGGGAGCTGGACCGAGCTCCTACAATGAGCAGTTCTTC.

The chain uses TRBV6-1 and TRBJ2-1; 9 bases match TRBD1. The J call is uncertain, as TRBJ2-7 better fits the DNA end. The germline CDR1 and CDR2 sequences are MNHNS and SASEGT. CDR3 length: 16 amino acids. The CDR3 DNA sequence: TGTGCCAGCAGTGTCCCGGGGGACAGGGATGAAAATGAGCAGTACTTC. Amino acid sequence: CASSVPGDRDENEQYF.

This clonotype was counted between two and nine times. The rearrangement links TRBV6-1 to TRBJ2-1, with 8 bases identical to TRBD2. The ends lost 5 bases at V and 5 bases at J; junction bases unmatched: 8. The CDR3 consists of 15 residues. The germline CDR1 and CDR2 sequences are MNHNS and SASEGT. The CDR3 loop is CASSISGSFHNEQFF. CDR3 bases: TGTGCCAGCAGTATAAGCGGGAGCTTCCACAATGAGCAGTTCTTC.

Comment on this clonotype: Its ends do not fully match the called genes, so a read error is possible. The gene calls are TRBV10-1 and TRBJ2-3; D tentatively fits TRBD1 or TRBD2 (6 bases each). This CDR3 comprises 14 residues. Germline V gene sequence: CDR1 WNHNN, CDR2 SYGVQD (reference sequence). The CDR3: CASSGGRDPETQYF. The CDR3, as DNA: TGCGCGAGCAGTGGGGGGCGGGACCCAGAGACGCAGTATTTT.